Below, one T cell receptor (beta chain) is given with its context. Its specificity is unknown. Expressed TCRB transcripts were sequenced because the entire RNA isolate underwent reverse transcription. Sequenced by immunoSEQ multiplex PCR; TCRdb stores in-frame clones only, minus some. Here the sample spans about 160,000 clones, 6.5% to 8.5% being singletons. This sample is part of a study of beta chain features in type 1 diabetes. Study in general: Cells sorted and examined across all samples totaled around 110,000,000. The study, taken as a whole, reports: Whether HLA type affects TCRB rearrangement stayed undetermined in the present work. There were fewer insertions and more deletions at the VDJ junctions of type 1 diabetes patients. Among patients with Type 1 diabetes, TCRB CDR3s were moderately but significantly shorter in every one of the four CD4+ subsets. It was among patients, rather than healthy donors, that naive, central memory and Treg TCRB repertoires appeared more similar.

The V gene's germline CDR1 is GTSNPN and CDR2 SVGIG (reference sequence). V was clipped by 4 bases and J by 1 base, with 10 bases between them. This CDR3 contains 13 residues. This chain joins TRBV30 and TRBJ1-1; D is unresolved. This TCR was recovered from a man aged 18 to 35 with type 1 diabetes. Sequencing used central memory CD4+ T cells from blood. CDR3 sequence: CAWTRRQNTEAFF. The CDR3 DNA sequence: TGTGCCTGGACCCGGCGACAGAACACTGAAGCTTTCTTT.